The 24 T cell receptor beta chains presented below share a single source sample, sequenced in a study of cytomegalovirus exposure and HLA in healthy donors. The PCR was carried out with 60 Vbeta primers and 13 Jbeta primers. Produced via immunoSEQ multiplex PCR; TCRdb's table is partial and in-frame only. Of fewer than 45,000 clones in the sample, about 80% were seen once. Material for sequencing was PBMCs. The receptors originated from a male donor in good health and CMV-seronegative.

The chain is built from TRBV6-5 and TRBJ2-7, with TRBD1 identical over 12 bases. The germline V gene encodes CDR1 MNHEY and CDR2 SVGAGI. Losses at the gene ends were 2 bases for V and 5 bases for J; bases not matched to a gene: 7. The CDR3 totals 16 residues. Here the CDR3 DNA reads TGTGCCAGCAGTTACCGGGTCGGGACAGGGGGCGACGAGCAGTACTTC. This sequence encodes CASSYRVGTGGDEQYF.

Written as DNA, the CDR3 is TGTGCCAGCAGTGACCCTCCAGGCTCCTACAATGAGCAGTTCTTC. Residues: CASSDPPGSYNEQFF. The chain employs TRBV25-1 and TRBJ2-1; D uncertain. The V gene lost 3 bases and the J gene lost 0 bases, with 9 bases spanning the gap. CDR1 and CDR2 from the germline V gene are MGHDK and SYGVNS. This CDR3 contains 15 residues.

The rearrangement joins TRBV5-1 to TRBJ2-7, with 8 positions matching TRBD2. This CDR3 is 15 amino acids long. In germline, CDR1 is SGHRS, CDR2 YFSETQ. V dropped 6 bases and J dropped 2; count of bases not matched to a gene: 10. The CDR3 DNA sequence: TGCGCCAGCACCGCCGGAGGTAGCGGGGCCTACGAGCAGTACTTC. Translation: CASTAGGSGAYEQYF. Looking up the rest from reference TRBV5-1 and TRBJ2-7 gives the full variable domain: KAGVTQTPRYLIKTRGQQVTLSCSPISGHRSVSWYQQTPGQGLQFLFEYFSETQRNKGNFPGRFSGRQFSNSRSEMNVSTLELGDSALYLCASTAGGSGAYEQYFGPGTRLTVT.

This clone appeared once. The rearrangement uses TRBV29-1 and TRBJ1-1, with TRBD1 identical over 9 bases. CDR1 is SQVTM and CDR2 is ANQGSEA in the germline V gene. The CDR3 totals 16 residues. V dropped 6 bases and J dropped 6; count of bases not matched to a gene: 17. This CDR3 is CSVYRPGTGRRAEAFF. The CDR3 DNA sequence: TGCAGCGTCTACCGTCCCGGGACAGGGAGGAGGGCTGAAGCTTTCTTT.

The genes are TRBV25-1 and TRBJ2-5, with 9 bases aligning to TRBD1. The V and J ends lost 4 bases and 5 bases, in that order; junction bases with no gene match: 17. The germline CDR1 and CDR2 sequences are MGHDK and SYGVNS. This CDR3 has 18 amino acids. For the CDR3, the DNA is TGTGCCAGCAGTGCCCATGACCCCCGGGACAGGGTCTCTGAGACCCAGTACTTC. Protein sequence: CASSAHDPRDRVSETQYF.

Written as DNA, the CDR3 is TGTGCCAGCAGCTTATCGGACAGGGTGGGGCAAGAGACCCAGTACTTC. Translation gives CASSLSDRVGQETQYF. The V call is TRBV11-2, the J call TRBJ2-5; 8 nucleotides match TRBD1. Germline assignment: CDR1 SGHAT and CDR2 FQNNGV. V shed 2 bases and J 2 bases; nucleotides not matched to a gene: 7. The CDR3 extends over 16 amino acids.

This rearrangement joins TRBV30 to TRBJ2-7, with 7 bases that match TRBD1. CDR3 length equals 14 residues. V was pared by 1 base and J by 3 bases, with 6 bases of the junction left unmatched. Germline V gene data show CDR1 as GTSNPN and CDR2 as SVGIG (reference sequence). The CDR3 region has the DNA TGTGCCTGGAGTGACCCCGACAGGGACTACGAGCAGTACTTC. It is translated as CAWSDPDRDYEQYF.

This rearrangement joins TRBV27 to TRBJ2-6; unclear D gene. Trimming left V 6 bases short and J 0 bases short, with 3 bases between. This CDR3 spans 13 amino acids. Germline CDR1 and CDR2: MNHEY and SMNVEV (reference sequence). This chain's CDR3 is CASSLSGANVLTF. CDR3 nucleotides: TGTGCCAGCAGCCTCTCTGGGGCCAACGTCCTGACTTTC. The full variable domain, rest sourced from reference TRBV27 and TRBJ2-6, is EAQVTQNPRYLITVTGKKLTVTCSQNMNHEYMSWYRQDPGLGLRQIYYSMNVEVTDKGDVPEGYKVSRKEKRNFPLILESPSPNQTSLYFCASSLSGANVLTFGAGSRLTVL.

This chain links TRBV11-1 with TRBJ1-6; D gene ambiguous. CDR3 size: 15 residues. CDR1 and CDR2 (germline): SGHAT, FQDESV (reference sequence). V lost 2 bases and J lost 6, with 11 bases in between. The chain's CDR3 is CASSLHGGSNSPLHF. DNA for the CDR3: TGTGCCAGCAGCTTACATGGAGGATCTAATTCACCCCTCCACTTT.

The gene calls are TRBV29-1 and TRBJ2-1; a weak D match, TRBD2 (5 bases). Trimming pared 0 bases from V and 0 bases from J, leaving 18 bases between. This CDR3 has 18 amino acids. Germline lookup yields CDR1 SQVTM and CDR2 ANQGSEA. The CDR3 protein is CSVEDPRLRAVSYNEQFF. The CDR3 DNA sequence: TGCAGCGTTGAAGATCCTCGATTGCGGGCCGTCTCCTACAATGAGCAGTTCTTC.

The chain is built from TRBV6-5 and TRBJ2-7, with 11 bases lining up with TRBD1. Germline CDR1 is MNHEY and CDR2 is SVGAGI. The junction had 9 bases not matched to a gene; V was cut back by 4 bases and J by 7 bases. This CDR3 has 15 amino acids. The CDR3 DNA reads TGTGCCAGCAGTTCCACCGGACAGGGGGCAGATGAGCAGTACTTC. Translated, it gives CASSSTGQGADEQYF.

This clone showed up just once. This chain joins TRBV5-4 and TRBJ2-7, with 8 bases fitting TRBD2. V lost 2 bases, J lost 7 bases, and 5 bases stayed unmatched. Germline CDR1 SGHNT, CDR2 YYREEE (reference sequence). This CDR3 contains 13 residues. The CDR3 here is CASSFGSGSEQYF. The CDR3 DNA sequence: TGTGCCAGCAGCTTTGGGAGCGGGAGTGAGCAGTACTTC.

The chain recombines TRBV7-3 with TRBJ2-3; 9 bases map to TRBD1. The germline gives CDR1 SGHTA, CDR2 FQGTGA. The CDR3 totals 14 residues. V lost 5 bases, J lost 7 bases, and 7 bases stayed unmatched. CDR3 nucleotides: TGTGCCAGCAGCCCCGGGACAGGGTCCAATACGCAGTATTTT. Translated, it gives CASSPGTGSNTQYF.

This chain uses TRBV4-1 with TRBJ1-1; 8 bases match TRBD1. The CDR3 is 15 residues long. V gave up 3 bases and J gave up 6 bases; unmatched junction bases: 9. Germline V gives CDR1 MGHRA, CDR2 YSYEKL. DNA for the CDR3: TGCGCCAGCAGCCAGGTAGACAGGGGAGCCGCTGAAGCTTTCTTT. Its translation: CASSQVDRGAAEAFF.

V usage is TRBV28 and J usage is TRBJ2-5; the D gene is possibly TRBD2 (6 bases). The V gene lost 0 bases and the J gene lost 3 bases, with 14 bases spanning the gap. There are 16 residues in the CDR3. The germline V gene encodes CDR1 MDHEN and CDR2 SYDVKM. The CDR3 sequence: CASSLWQGSGKETQYF. In DNA form, the CDR3 reads TGTGCCAGCAGTTTATGGCAGGGTAGCGGAAAAGAGACCCAGTACTTC.

V and J are TRBV27 and TRBJ1-2; D is possibly TRBD1 (6 bases). This CDR3 spans 14 amino acids. V was pared by 3 bases and J by 4 bases, with 12 bases between. Germline V gene sequence: CDR1 MNHEY, CDR2 SMNVEV (reference sequence). This chain's CDR3 is CASSLGGLSYGYTF. The CDR3 DNA reads as TGTGCCAGCAGTTTGGGGGGGCTCAGCTATGGCTACACCTTC.

The genes are TRBV5-1 and TRBJ2-7; 7 bases are shared with TRBD2. CDR3 length: 14 amino acids. Germline CDR1 SGHRS, CDR2 YFSETQ. V lost 4 bases, J lost 0 bases, and 4 bases stayed unmatched. The chain's CDR3 is CASSPGGSSYEQYF. DNA for the CDR3: TGCGCCAGCAGCCCCGGGGGGAGCTCCTACGAGCAGTACTTC.

V is TRBV11-2 and J is TRBJ2-5; 7 bases agree with TRBD2. Trimming at V came to 1 base and at J to 0 bases, leaving 2 bases not matched to a gene. This CDR3 is 15 amino acids long. Per germline, CDR1 SGHAT and CDR2 FQNNGV. In DNA form, the CDR3 reads TGTGCCAGCAGCTTAGGTCGGGGGGACCAAGAGACCCAGTACTTC. Protein sequence: CASSLGRGDQETQYF.

About this clone: The conserved closing phenylalanine or tryptophan is absent in this CDR3, likely reflecting a read error. The DNA is omitted, as the CDR3 cannot be located on it reliably, and the CDR3 follows TCRdb's listing. This chain uses TRBV2 with TRBJ1-2; the table's TRBD1 call for D was not verified on the DNA. The germline gives CDR1 SNHLY, CDR2 FYNNEI. Including both end residues, the CDR3 is 12 amino acids long. The CDR3 region is CASSQTGPPSLD.

The chain joins TRBV7-9 to TRBJ1-2, with D possibly being TRBD1 (5 bases). Germline lookup yields CDR1 SEHNR and CDR2 FQNEAQ (reference sequence). The CDR3 loop spans 13 amino acids. The V end was cut by 3 bases, the J end by 6 bases, with 11 bases between. DNA of the CDR3: TGTGCCAGCAGCTTGGCAGTACAGGATGGCTACACCTTC. Its protein is CASSLAVQDGYTF.

The chain is built from TRBV7-6 and TRBJ1-1; D uncertain. Trimming shortened V by 2 bases and J by 5 bases, and 12 bases separated the two germline ends. From germline, CDR1 is SGHVS and CDR2 FNYEAQ. The CDR3 has 14 amino acids. DNA of the CDR3: TGTGCCAGCAGCTTATACCGGGAAAGGACTGAAGCTTTCTTT. It translates to CASSLYRERTEAFF.

The rearrangement uses TRBV9 and TRBJ1-6; the D gene is possibly TRBD1 (6 bases). Between the trimmed V and J ends, which lost 2 bases and 7 bases, there was a span of 10 bases. The V gene's germline CDR1 is SGDLS and CDR2 YYNGEE. This CDR3 is 14 amino acids long. The CDR3, as DNA: TGTGCCAGCAGCGTGAACAGGGAGAATTCACCCCTCCACTTT. It yields the protein CASSVNRENSPLHF.

The V and J genes are TRBV5-1 and TRBJ2-5, with D unresolved. The germline CDR1 and CDR2 sequences are SGHRS and YFSETQ. The length of the CDR3 is 15 residues. The germline V and J ends were trimmed by 1 base and 2 bases, with 12 bases remaining between them. In DNA, the CDR3 is TGCGCCAGCAGCTTGACCACGGGTGGACAAGAGACCCAGTACTTC. Encoded protein: CASSLTTGGQETQYF.

V and J are TRBV19 and TRBJ1-2; D is unresolved. Germline values: CDR1 LNHDA, CDR2 SQIVND (reference sequence). The CDR3 runs to 14 residues. V was clipped by 1 base and J by 4 bases, with 10 bases between them. CDR3 residues: CASSIVRGSYGYTF. The CDR3 DNA reads as TGTGCCAGTAGTATAGTCCGCGGGTCCTATGGCTACACCTTC.